The T cell receptor beta chain described here comes from a study of T cells after yellow fever vaccination. General study points: Contaminating bulk clonotypes could be abundant in FACS-sorted repertoires. It was a weaker secondary response, yet one that peaked faster, at day 5 versus 15. Clonotype sharing between CD4 and CD8 compartments was small.

CDR1 is MGHRA, CDR2 YSYEKL, per germline. CDR3 length: 13 amino acids. 5'RACE template switching produced TCR cDNA carrying a universal primer site and UMIs. MiXCR was run by TCRdb on the 5' RACE reads, yielding one entry per CDR3 protein. The table has roughly 350,000 distinct CDR3 sequences, 4.1% seen once. This clonotype was observed many times. Its antigen is unknown. Relative to the germline gene, one junction end is altered; a read error may explain this. Material: PBMCs, obtained 5 days after the yellow fever booster vaccination. V gene TRBV4-1 combines with J gene TRBJ2-3, with D perhaps TRBD2 (6 bases). The TCR comes from a man between 18 and 35 years old who received the YFV17D yellow fever vaccine. CDR3 sequence: CASSLLGGDTQYF. DNA of the CDR3: TGTGCCAGCAGTTTACTGGGGGGAGATACGCAGTATTTT.